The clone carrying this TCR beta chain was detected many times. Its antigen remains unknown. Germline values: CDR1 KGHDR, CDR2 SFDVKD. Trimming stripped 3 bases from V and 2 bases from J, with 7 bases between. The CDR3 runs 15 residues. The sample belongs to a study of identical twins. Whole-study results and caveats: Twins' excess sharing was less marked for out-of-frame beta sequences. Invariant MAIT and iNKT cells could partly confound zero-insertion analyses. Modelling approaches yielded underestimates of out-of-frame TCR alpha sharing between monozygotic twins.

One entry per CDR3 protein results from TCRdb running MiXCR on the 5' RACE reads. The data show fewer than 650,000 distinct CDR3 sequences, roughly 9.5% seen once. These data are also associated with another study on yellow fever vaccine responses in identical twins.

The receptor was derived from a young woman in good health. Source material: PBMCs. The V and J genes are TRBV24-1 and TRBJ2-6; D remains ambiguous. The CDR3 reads CATSDGWAGANVLTF. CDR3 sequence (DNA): TGTGCCACCAGTGATGGTTGGGCTGGGGCCAACGTCCTGACTTTC.